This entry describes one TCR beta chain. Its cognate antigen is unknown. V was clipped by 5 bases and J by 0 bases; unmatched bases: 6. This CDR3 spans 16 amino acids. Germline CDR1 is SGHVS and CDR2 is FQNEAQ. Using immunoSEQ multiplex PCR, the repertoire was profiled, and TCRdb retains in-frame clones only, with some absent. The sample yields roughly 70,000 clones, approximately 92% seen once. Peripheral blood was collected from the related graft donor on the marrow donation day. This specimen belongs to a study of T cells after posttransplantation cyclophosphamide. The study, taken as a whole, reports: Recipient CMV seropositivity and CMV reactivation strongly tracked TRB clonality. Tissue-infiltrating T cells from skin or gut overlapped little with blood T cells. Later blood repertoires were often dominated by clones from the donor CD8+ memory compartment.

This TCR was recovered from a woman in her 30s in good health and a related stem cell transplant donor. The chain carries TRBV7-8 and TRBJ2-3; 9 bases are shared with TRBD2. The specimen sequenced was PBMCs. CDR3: CASSPGTSRSTDTQYF. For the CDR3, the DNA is TGTGCCAGCAGCCCCGGGACTAGCAGAAGCACAGATACGCAGTATTTT.